These T cell receptor beta chains were read from a single sample in a study of CD8 T cells in Susac syndrome. Each CDR3 protein is one row after TCRdb ran MiXCR on the immunoSEQ multiplex PCR reads. Of about 300,000 distinct CDR3 sequences listed, roughly 85% were seen once; the top ten hold roughly 0.21%. Sequencing input: CD8+ T cells from PBMCs. The receptors derive from a human donor with multiple sclerosis. The CDR3 runs from the conserved cysteine through the conserved F or W. The D gene is left open where the match is weak. The listing skips clone size in some rows; elsewhere it reads once, few, many or a size class.

j_gene: TRBJ2-7
d_gene: TRBD2
v_gene: TRBV12-3/TRBV12-4
abundance: once
CDR3aa: CASRPGLAGVEQYF
CDR3nt: TGTGCCAGCAGGCCGGGACTAGCGGGGGTAGAGCAGTACTTC

j_gene: TRBJ2-1
d_gene: .
v_gene: TRBV11-2
abundance: .
CDR3aa: CASSYGYHEQFF
CDR3nt: TGTGCCAGCAGCTACGGGTATCATGAGCAGTTCTTC

j_gene: TRBJ1-4
d_gene: .
v_gene: TRBV7-9
abundance: once
CDR3aa: CASSSLQRSPEKLFF
CDR3nt: TGTGCCAGCAGCTCCTTACAGAGATCACCCGAAAAACTGTTTTTT

j_gene: TRBJ2-1
d_gene: TRBD2
v_gene: TRBV3-1
abundance: .
CDR3aa: CASSQERLAGEALYNEQFF
CDR3nt: TGTGCCAGCAGCCAAGAAAGGCTAGCGGGAGAGGCCCTATACAATGAGCAGTTCTTC

j_gene: TRBJ2-3
d_gene: .
v_gene: TRBV7-9
abundance: few
CDR3aa: CASSSTRGGDTQYF
CDR3nt: TGTGCCAGCAGCAGTACTAGAGGGGGAGATACGCAGTATTTT

j_gene: TRBJ2-2
d_gene: .
v_gene: TRBV4-3
abundance: .
CDR3aa: CASSHGGVNTGELFF
CDR3nt: TGCGCCAGCAGCCACGGGGGAGTGAACACCGGGGAGCTGTTTTTT

j_gene: TRBJ2-1
d_gene: TRBD2
v_gene: TRBV7-9
abundance: .
CDR3aa: CASSLPGLAGVQFF
CDR3nt: TGTGCCAGCAGTTTACCGGGACTAGCGGGAGTTCAGTTCTTC

j_gene: TRBJ1-1
d_gene: .
v_gene: TRBV7-9
abundance: .
CDR3aa: CASSIGTGTEAFF
CDR3nt: TGTGCCAGCAGCATTGGGACGGGGACTGAAGCTTTCTTT

j_gene: TRBJ2-1
d_gene: .
v_gene: TRBV5-1
abundance: .
CDR3aa: CASRPRQEYNEQFF
CDR3nt: TGCGCCAGCAGACCACGCCAGGAGTACAATGAGCAGTTCTTC

j_gene: TRBJ2-7
d_gene: .
v_gene: TRBV6-2/TRBV6-3
abundance: .
CDR3aa: CASSQSSSRPLSYEQYF
CDR3nt: TGTGCCAGCAGCCAATCGTCCTCCCGCCCCCTCTCCTACGAGCAGTACTTC

j_gene: TRBJ2-1
d_gene: .
v_gene: TRBV20-1
abundance: few
CDR3aa: CSARGGLAAESGEQFF
CDR3nt: TGCAGTGCTAGAGGGGGGCTAGCAGCAGAATCGGGTGAGCAGTTCTTC

j_gene: TRBJ1-1
d_gene: .
v_gene: TRBV19
abundance: .
CDR3aa: CASIWTQGSTEAFF
CDR3nt: TGTGCCAGTATCTGGACCCAAGGGAGCACTGAAGCTTTCTTT

j_gene: TRBJ2-7
d_gene: .
v_gene: TRBV29-1
abundance: .
CDR3aa: CSVRTEVYEQYF
CDR3nt: TGCAGCGTTCGAACGGAGGTCTACGAGCAGTACTTC

j_gene: TRBJ2-5
d_gene: .
v_gene: TRBV7-2
abundance: .
CDR3aa: CASSLEEQAQETQYF
CDR3nt: TGTGCCAGCAGCTTAGAAGAACAGGCCCAAGAGACCCAGTACTTC

j_gene: TRBJ2-7
d_gene: .
v_gene: TRBV7-6
abundance: few
CDR3aa: CASSLGGPPVHEQYF
CDR3nt: TGTGCCAGCAGCTTAGGGGGACCTCCGGTCCACGAGCAGTACTTC

j_gene: TRBJ2-2
d_gene: TRBD2
v_gene: TRBV6-4
abundance: .
CDR3aa: CASSDSGTSETGELFF
CDR3nt: TGTGCCAGCAGTGACTCCGGGACTAGCGAGACCGGGGAGCTGTTTTTT

j_gene: TRBJ2-3
d_gene: TRBD2
v_gene: TRBV4-3
abundance: .
CDR3aa: CASSPTSGRSTDTQYF
CDR3nt: TGCGCCAGCAGCCCGACTAGCGGGAGGAGCACAGATACGCAGTATTTT

j_gene: TRBJ1-5
d_gene: TRBD1
v_gene: TRBV6-1
abundance: .
CDR3aa: CASQPTGLNQPQHF
CDR3nt: TGTGCCAGCCAACCGACAGGGCTCAATCAGCCCCAGCATTTT

j_gene: TRBJ2-3
d_gene: .
v_gene: TRBV27
abundance: few
CDR3aa: CASSNLPIGTDTQYF
CDR3nt: TGTGCCAGCAGCAACTTGCCGATTGGGACAGATACGCAGTATTTT

j_gene: TRBJ1-5
d_gene: .
v_gene: TRBV20-1
abundance: .
CDR3aa: CSARVGRSNQPQHF
CDR3nt: TGCAGTGCTAGAGTTGGGCGGAGCAATCAGCCCCAGCATTTT

j_gene: TRBJ2-7
d_gene: .
v_gene: TRBV27
abundance: .
CDR3aa: CASTWRPGEWYF
CDR3nt: TGTGCCAGCACCTGGCGGCCGGGGGAGTGGTACTTC

j_gene: TRBJ2-5
d_gene: TRBD2
v_gene: TRBV28
abundance: .
CDR3aa: CASRLIPVLAGQRVETQYF
CDR3nt: TGTGCCAGCAGACTCATCCCGGTACTAGCGGGACAGCGAGTGGAGACCCAGTACTTC

j_gene: TRBJ2-7
d_gene: TRBD2
v_gene: TRBV27
abundance: .
CDR3aa: CASSFTASGEQYF
CDR3nt: TGTGCCAGCAGTTTTACCGCTAGCGGCGAGCAGTACTTC

j_gene: TRBJ1-1
d_gene: .
v_gene: TRBV2
abundance: .
CDR3aa: CTPRTKEGARGNTEAFF
CDR3nt: TGCACCCCCCGGACAAAAGAAGGGGCAAGGGGGAACACTGAAGCTTTCTTT

j_gene: TRBJ2-7
d_gene: TRBD2
v_gene: TRBV20-1
abundance: .
CDR3aa: CSAVLGGTSTYEQYF
CDR3nt: TGCAGTGCCGTGCTCGGGGGGACGTCGACCTACGAGCAGTACTTC

j_gene: TRBJ1-1
d_gene: .
v_gene: TRBV5-6
abundance: .
CDR3aa: CASSFVGLMNTEAFF
CDR3nt: TGTGCCAGCAGCTTTGTCGGGTTAATGAACACTGAAGCTTTCTTT

j_gene: TRBJ2-2
d_gene: .
v_gene: TRBV21-1
abundance: .
CDR3aa: CASSIARTNTGELFF
CDR3nt: TGTGCCAGCAGCATAGCTCGGACGAACACCGGGGAGCTGTTTTTT

j_gene: TRBJ2-1
d_gene: TRBD2
v_gene: TRBV4-1
abundance: .
CDR3aa: CASSQVGGTSGSNEQFF
CDR3nt: TGCGCCAGCAGCCAAGTCGGGGGGACTAGCGGGAGCAATGAGCAGTTCTTC

j_gene: TRBJ1-5
d_gene: .
v_gene: TRBV7-9
abundance: once
CDR3aa: CASSLGLGNYQPQHF
CDR3nt: TGTGCCAGCAGCTTAGGGCTTGGAAATTATCAGCCCCAGCATTTT

j_gene: TRBJ1-1
d_gene: .
v_gene: TRBV4-3
abundance: few
CDR3aa: CASSQNAGSTEAFF
CDR3nt: TGCGCCAGCAGCCAGAACGCAGGGAGCACTGAAGCTTTCTTT

j_gene: TRBJ2-7
d_gene: .
v_gene: TRBV28
abundance: .
CDR3aa: CASTLGDLNEQYF
CDR3nt: TGTGCCAGCACCCTAGGGGACCTCAACGAGCAGTACTTC

j_gene: TRBJ1-1
d_gene: TRBD1
v_gene: TRBV7-9
abundance: .
CDR3aa: CASSHRDRMNTEAFF
CDR3nt: TGTGCCAGCAGCCATCGGGACAGGATGAACACTGAAGCTTTCTTT

j_gene: TRBJ2-7
d_gene: .
v_gene: TRBV5-6
abundance: .
CDR3aa: CASSLEDLGYEQYF
CDR3nt: TGTGCCAGCAGCTTGGAGGACCTAGGCTACGAGCAGTACTTC

j_gene: TRBJ2-3
d_gene: .
v_gene: TRBV15
abundance: .
CDR3aa: CATSRDTISTDTQYF
CDR3nt: TGTGCCACCAGCAGAGATACTATTTCCACAGATACGCAGTATTTT

j_gene: TRBJ1-2
d_gene: .
v_gene: TRBV5-4
abundance: .
CDR3aa: CASSRFWERISHGYTF
CDR3nt: TGTGCCAGCAGCAGATTCTGGGAACGTATCTCGCATGGCTACACCTTC

j_gene: TRBJ2-7
d_gene: .
v_gene: TRBV5-4
abundance: .
CDR3aa: CASSRDVSYEQYF
CDR3nt: TGTGCCAGCAGCAGGGACGTGTCCTACGAGCAGTACTTC

j_gene: TRBJ1-1
d_gene: .
v_gene: TRBV12-3/TRBV12-4
abundance: .
CDR3aa: CASSLLREGAEAFF
CDR3nt: TGTGCCAGCAGCCTCCTCAGGGAAGGGGCTGAAGCTTTCTTT

j_gene: TRBJ1-5
d_gene: .
v_gene: TRBV3-1
abundance: .
CDR3aa: CASQGQKPQHF
CDR3nt: TGTGCCAGCCAGGGGCAAAAGCCCCAGCATTTT

j_gene: TRBJ2-7
d_gene: .
v_gene: TRBV6-2/TRBV6-3
abundance: .
CDR3aa: CASTGGFGRPTYEQYF
CDR3nt: TGTGCCAGCACCGGGGGATTCGGTCGTCCTACCTACGAGCAGTACTTC

j_gene: TRBJ2-1
d_gene: .
v_gene: TRBV28
abundance: .
CDR3aa: CASSSWNEQFF
CDR3nt: TGTGCCAGCAGTTCATGGAATGAGCAGTTCTTC

j_gene: TRBJ1-2
d_gene: TRBD1
v_gene: TRBV9
abundance: .
CDR3aa: CASSVDNRGGYGYTF
CDR3nt: TGTGCCAGCAGCGTAGATAACAGGGGCGGCTATGGCTACACCTTC